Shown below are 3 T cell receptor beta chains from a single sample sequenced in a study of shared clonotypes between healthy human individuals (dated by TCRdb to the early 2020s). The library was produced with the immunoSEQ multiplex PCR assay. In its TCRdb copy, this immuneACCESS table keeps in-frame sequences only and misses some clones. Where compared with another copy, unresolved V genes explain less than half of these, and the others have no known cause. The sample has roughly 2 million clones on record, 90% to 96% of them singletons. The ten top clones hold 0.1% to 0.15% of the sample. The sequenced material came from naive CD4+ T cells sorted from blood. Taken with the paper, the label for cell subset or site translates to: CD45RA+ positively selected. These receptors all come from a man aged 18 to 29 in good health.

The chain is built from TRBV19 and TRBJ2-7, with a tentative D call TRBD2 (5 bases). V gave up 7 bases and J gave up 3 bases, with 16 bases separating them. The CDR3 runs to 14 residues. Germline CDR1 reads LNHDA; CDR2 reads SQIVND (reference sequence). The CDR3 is CASTIKEGGYEQYF. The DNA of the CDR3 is TGTGCCAGTACCATCAAAGAAGGAGGCTACGAGCAGTACTTC.

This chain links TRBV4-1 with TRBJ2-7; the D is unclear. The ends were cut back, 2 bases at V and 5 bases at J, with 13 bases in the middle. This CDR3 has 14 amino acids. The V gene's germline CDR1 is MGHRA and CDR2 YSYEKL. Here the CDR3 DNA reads TGCGCCAGCAGCCAACCCGTCCGTACGCACGAGCAGTACTTC. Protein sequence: CASSQPVRTHEQYF.

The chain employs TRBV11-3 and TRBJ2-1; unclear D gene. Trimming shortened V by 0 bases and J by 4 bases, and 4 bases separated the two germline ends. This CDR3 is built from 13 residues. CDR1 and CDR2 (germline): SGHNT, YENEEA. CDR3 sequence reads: CASSLEGYNEQFF. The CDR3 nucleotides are TGTGCCAGCAGCTTAGAGGGGTACAATGAGCAGTTCTTC.